Below are 29 T cell receptor beta chains sequenced from a single sample in a study of blood T cell repertoires in COVID-19. Profiling relied on immunoSEQ multiplex PCR, and the TCRdb table lists in-frame clones only, not all of them. This table holds roughly 150,000 clones, about four fifths found once. The source material was peripheral blood. These receptors were obtained from a woman between 55 and 75 years old with COVID-19, enrolled during active disease.

This clone has a handful of counts. The V call is TRBV28, the J call TRBJ1-1; 8 bases are shared with TRBD1. The CDR3 has 14 residues. The germline CDR1 and CDR2 sequences are MDHEN and SYDVKM. Trimming removed 5 bases from V and 11 bases from J; junction bases left unmatched: 13. The CDR3 loop reads CASSLKTGAKRAFF. CDR3 coding DNA: TGTGCCAGCAGTCTCAAGACAGGGGCTAAAAGGGCTTTCTTT.

V and J are TRBV4-3 and TRBJ2-7, with D possibly TRBD2 on 5 matching bases. Germline-derived CDR1 and CDR2 are LGHNA and YSLEER. CDR3 length equals 15 residues. Trimming took 0 bases from V and 0 from J, leaving 9 bases between them. The DNA for the CDR3 is TGCGCCAGCAGCCAAGAGGACGGGGTCTCCTACGAGCAGTACTTC. Protein: CASSQEDGVSYEQYF.

The chain combines TRBV19 with TRBJ1-4; 9 positions match TRBD1. This CDR3 contains 16 residues. Trimming took 3 bases from V and 5 from J; bases not matched to a gene: 7. Germline V gene sequence: CDR1 LNHDA, CDR2 SQIVND (reference sequence). The CDR3 here is CASSIPLGQGNEKLFF. CDR3 nucleotide sequence: TGTGCCAGTAGTATCCCCCTTGGACAGGGGAATGAAAAACTGTTTTTT.

The chain uses TRBV9 and TRBJ2-3, with D possibly TRBD2 on 6 matching bases. V was clipped by 3 bases and J by 4 bases, with 15 bases between them. The CDR3 is made up of 15 amino acids. Germline-derived CDR1 and CDR2 are SGDLS and YYNGEE. The CDR3 reads CASSGGGVFPDTQYF. CDR3 nucleotide sequence: TGTGCCAGCAGCGGGGGCGGGGTTTTCCCAGATACGCAGTATTTT.

CDR3 nucleotides: TGTGCCAGCAGCTTACTAGCGGGGGGTCCCTACGAGCAGTACGTC. Amino acid sequence: CASSLLAGGPYEQYV. The chain carries TRBV11-2 and TRBJ2-7; 11 nucleotides agree with TRBD2. In germline, CDR1 is SGHAT, CDR2 FQNNGV. The CDR3 is made up of 15 amino acids. J was trimmed by 2 bases and V by 2 bases; bases with no gene match: 2.

This rearrangement joins TRBV6-6 to TRBJ2-3; the match to TRBD2 covers 11 bases. The CDR3 has 14 residues. Trimming at V came to 5 bases and at J to 5 bases, leaving 3 bases not matched to a gene. The germline CDR1 and CDR2 sequences are MNHNY and SVGAGI (reference sequence). In DNA, the CDR3 is TGTGCCAGCAGTCAGACTAGCGGGGAAGATACGCAGTATTTT. Translating it yields CASSQTSGEDTQYF.

This chain connects TRBV24-1 to TRBJ2-5, with 7 bases aligning to TRBD2. The CDR3 runs 13 residues. The J segment lost 0 bases and the V segment lost 7 bases, leaving 1 base of the junction unmatched. CDR1 and CDR2 (germline): KGHDR, SFDVKD. The CDR3 spells CATRGTNQETQYF. CDR3 sequence (DNA): TGTGCCACCAGAGGGACTAACCAAGAGACCCAGTACTTC.

The CDR3 is CASKRTNQPQHF. The CDR3 DNA reads as TGTGCCAGCAAGAGGACTAATCAGCCCCAGCATTTT. V and J are TRBV2 and TRBJ1-5; D remains ambiguous. This CDR3 region has 12 residues. Between the trimmed V and J ends, which lost 7 bases and 4 bases, there was a span of 8 bases. CDR1 is SNHLY and CDR2 is FYNNEI in the germline V gene.

V is TRBV5-1 and J is TRBJ1-6; 10 positions agree with TRBD1. CDR3 size: 17 residues. CDR1 and CDR2 (germline): SGHRS, YFSETQ. Germline trimming cut 4 bases from V and 5 bases from J; bases unmatched to any gene: 9. The CDR3 region is CASSPRGTGADNSPLHF. DNA for the CDR3: TGCGCCAGCAGCCCCCGGGGGACAGGGGCGGATAATTCACCCCTCCACTTT. Using reference TRBV5-1 and TRBJ1-6 for the parts outside the CDR3, the full variable domain is KAGVTQTPRYLIKTRGQQVTLSCSPISGHRSVSWYQQTPGQGLQFLFEYFSETQRNKGNFPGRFSGRQFSNSRSEMNVSTLELGDSALYLCASSPRGTGADNSPLHFGNGTRLTVT.

V and J are TRBV9 and TRBJ1-1, with D perhaps matching TRBD1 (5 bases). In germline, CDR1 is SGDLS, CDR2 YYNGEE. The CDR3 has 15 amino acids. Between the trimmed V and J ends, which lost 2 bases and 5 bases, there was a span of 16 bases. The CDR3 DNA reads as TGTGCCAGCAGCGTCGACGCGGGGGGACGAACTGAAGCTTTCTTT. It specifies CASSVDAGGRTEAFF.

V gene TRBV5-6 combines with J gene TRBJ2-4; tentative D call: TRBD1 (6 bases). V was cut by 4 bases and J by 0 bases, with 17 bases left in between. The CDR3 sequence is 17 residues long. In germline, CDR1 is SGHDT, CDR2 YYEEEE. The CDR3 here is CASSILRGQLAKNIQYF. CDR3 nucleotide sequence: TGTGCCAGCAGCATTCTCAGGGGACAACTAGCCAAAAACATTCAGTACTTC.

V gene TRBV7-9 combines with J gene TRBJ2-1, with 8 bases matching TRBD2. From germline, CDR1 is SEHNR and CDR2 FQNEAQ (reference sequence). V was clipped by 5 bases and J by 8 bases; unmatched bases: 26. This CDR3 has 20 amino acids. The CDR3 loop reads CASSTNARRGVGTGTHEQFF. The CDR3 coding sequence is TGTGCCAGCAGCACCAACGCGCGGCGGGGGGTCGGCACCGGAACTCATGAGCAGTTCTTC.

The J gene is TRBJ2-7, the V gene TRBV3-1 (or the pseudogene TRBV3-2); perhaps TRBD2 as D (6 bases). This CDR3 region has 16 residues. V was trimmed by 6 bases and J by 3 bases, leaving 21 bases between them. Germline CDR1 is LGHDT and CDR2 is YNNKEL (reference sequence). The CDR3 here is CASRPLRGRPLYEQYF. The CDR3 DNA sequence: TGTGCCAGCAGACCCCTGAGAGGGAGGCCCCTCTACGAGCAGTACTTC.

This chain joins TRBV19 and TRBJ2-3; perhaps TRBD2 as D (6 bases). This CDR3 has 15 residues. V was cut by 4 bases and J by 0 bases, with 11 bases left in between. The germline V gene has CDR1 LNHDA and CDR2 SQIVND (reference sequence). As DNA, the CDR3 is TGTGCCAGTAGTACTGGCGGGGTCAGCACAGATACGCAGTATTTT. Translating gives CASSTGGVSTDTQYF. The full variable domain, rest sourced from reference TRBV19 and TRBJ2-3, is DGGITQSPKYLFRKEGQNVTLSCEQNLNHDAMYWYRQDPGQGLRLIYYSQIVNDFQKGDIAEGYSVSREKKESFPLTVTSAQKNPTAFYLCASSTGGVSTDTQYFGPGTRLTVL.

This clone was observed a single time. The rearrangement links TRBV5-1 to TRBJ1-4, with 9 bases aligning to TRBD1. This CDR3 comprises 16 residues. The germline CDR1 and CDR2 sequences are SGHRS and YFSETQ. The V and J ends lost 4 bases and 7 bases, in that order; junction bases with no gene match: 11. For the CDR3, the DNA is TGCGCCAGCAGCCCGGGTTTGGGACAGGGTTTTGAAAAACTGTTTTTT. It encodes CASSPGLGQGFEKLFF.

The genes are TRBV6-5 and TRBJ1-5; 12 nucleotides match TRBD1. The germline V gene encodes CDR1 MNHEY and CDR2 SVGAGI. The V gene end was trimmed by 6 bases and the J gene end by 7 bases; junction bases not matched to a gene: 7. The CDR3 length is 15 residues. Here the CDR3 reads CASSGTGGSSQPQHF. The DNA of the CDR3 is TGTGCCAGCAGCGGGACAGGGGGCTCCTCCCAGCCCCAGCATTTT.

V gene TRBV11-2 combines with J gene TRBJ2-1; TRBD2 matches 11 bases. In germline, CDR1 is SGHAT, CDR2 FQNNGV. This CDR3 region has 17 residues. V lost 5 bases to trimming and J lost 5 bases; unmatched junction nucleotides: 11. In DNA form, the CDR3 reads TGTGCCAGCAGCGTGAATAGCGGGAGGGCCGGGAACAATGAGCAGTTCTTC. Translation gives CASSVNSGRAGNNEQFF.

The chain recombines TRBV5-1 with TRBJ2-3; TRBD2 matches 9 bases. The CDR3 runs to 18 residues. V was clipped by 2 bases and J by 2 bases; unmatched bases: 12. Germline V gene lookup returns CDR1 SGHRS and CDR2 YFSETQ. CDR3 loop: CASSFAGGPDLATDTQYF. The CDR3 DNA is TGCGCCAGCAGCTTTGCGGGGGGGCCCGATCTGGCCACAGATACGCAGTATTTT.

This chain uses TRBV7-5 with TRBJ1-4; the D segment call TRBD1 is taken from the table without a DNA check. TRBV7-5 is flagged as a pseudogene. This CDR3 region has 17 residues. The CDR3 DNA sequence: TGTGCCAGAGCGGAGGGACAGGGGCCTCAGGGGAATGAAAAACTGTTTTTT. Amino acids: CARAEGQGPQGNEKLFF.

This clone came up a few times. The chain couples TRBV4-3 to TRBJ1-1; no firm D call. The germline gives CDR1 LGHNA, CDR2 YSLEER. V lost 0 bases and J 1 base, leaving 6 bases between the germline ends. The CDR3 contains 14 residues. CDR3 sequence: CASSQDYRNTEAFF. CDR3 DNA sequence: TGCGCCAGCAGCCAAGACTACAGGAACACTGAAGCTTTCTTT.

The gene calls are TRBV5-1 and TRBJ1-4; possible D gene TRBD1, 6 bases. V lost 0 bases to trimming and J lost 8 bases, with 11 bases between them. Germline V CDR1 and CDR2: SGHRS, YFSETQ. This CDR3 contains 14 residues. CDR3 amino acids: CASSLGGQGEKLFF. The CDR3 coding sequence is TGCGCCAGCAGCTTGGGGGGCCAGGGGGAAAAACTGTTTTTT.

In this sample, this clone turned up a few times. CDR3 protein: CASSMTSGEQYF. For the CDR3, the DNA is TGTGCCAGTAGTATGACTAGCGGCGAGCAGTACTTC. This sequence joins TRBV19 and TRBJ2-7; 9 positions match TRBD2. Trimming at V came to 3 bases and at J to 6 bases, leaving 0 bases not matched to a gene. The CDR3 totals 12 residues. Per the germline V gene, CDR1 is LNHDA and CDR2 is SQIVND (reference sequence).

CDR3 in DNA: TGTGCCAGTAGTATTTCAGGGCAAGAGACCCAGTACTTC. Translation gives CASSISGQETQYF. The chain is built from TRBV19 and TRBJ2-5; TRBD1 might be the D (5 bases). The CDR3 contains 13 residues. Trimming took 3 bases from V and 2 from J, leaving 7 bases between them. The V gene's germline CDR1 is LNHDA and CDR2 SQIVND (reference sequence).

This CDR3 is CASSPNLWGEIDTEAFF. In nucleotides, the CDR3 is TGTGCCAGCAGTCCCAACCTTTGGGGAGAGATCGACACTGAAGCTTTCTTT. V gene TRBV28 combines with J gene TRBJ1-1; no definite D call. CDR3 length: 17 amino acids. V lost 5 bases to trimming and J lost 3 bases, with 22 bases between them. CDR1 and CDR2 (germline): MDHEN, SYDVKM.

J is TRBJ2-7 and V is TRBV18, with 9 bases identical to TRBD1. Per the germline V gene, CDR1 is KGHSH and CDR2 is LQKENI. Trimming cost V 6 bases and J 6 bases; bases outside gene matches: 6. The CDR3 extends over 13 amino acids. CDR3 protein: CASSSGTGSEQYV. The DNA of the CDR3 is TGTGCCAGCTCCTCCGGGACAGGGAGCGAGCAGTACGTC.

This clone came up once. The V gene is TRBV2, the J gene TRBJ2-5; 8 bases line up with TRBD2. Trimming cost V 1 base and J 0 bases; bases outside gene matches: 1. From germline, CDR1 is SNHLY and CDR2 FYNNEI. The CDR3 is 15 amino acids. CDR3 loop: CASSEGAGDQETQYF. CDR3 nucleotides: TGTGCCAGCAGTGAAGGAGCGGGAGACCAAGAGACCCAGTACTTC.

V is TRBV25-1 and J is TRBJ2-5, with 8 bases aligning to TRBD2. Trimming took 8 bases from V and 0 from J; bases not matched to a gene: 11. From germline, CDR1 is MGHDK and CDR2 SYGVNS. The CDR3 length is 16 residues. The CDR3 coding sequence is TGTGCCAGCCAACCCCCATTTAGCGGGGACCAAGAGACCCAGTACTTC. Its protein is CASQPPFSGDQETQYF.

V gene TRBV12-3 or TRBV12-4 combines with J gene TRBJ2-2; D gene unclear. Deletions cut 6 bases from V and 1 base from J, with 6 bases between. The CDR3 extends over 13 amino acids. The CDR3 is CASSRGNTGELFF. CDR3 in DNA: TGTGCCAGCAGCCGCGGGAACACCGGGGAGCTGTTTTTT.

The chain uses TRBV28 and TRBJ2-7; weak D call: TRBD2 (6 bases). Between the trimmed V and J ends, which lost 5 bases and 4 bases, there was a span of 15 bases. Germline assignment: CDR1 MDHEN and CDR2 SYDVKM. This CDR3 has 14 residues. The DNA for the CDR3 is TGTGCCAGCAGTCGAGGAGGGATTAGTTACGAGCAGTACTTC. The encoded protein is CASSRGGISYEQYF.